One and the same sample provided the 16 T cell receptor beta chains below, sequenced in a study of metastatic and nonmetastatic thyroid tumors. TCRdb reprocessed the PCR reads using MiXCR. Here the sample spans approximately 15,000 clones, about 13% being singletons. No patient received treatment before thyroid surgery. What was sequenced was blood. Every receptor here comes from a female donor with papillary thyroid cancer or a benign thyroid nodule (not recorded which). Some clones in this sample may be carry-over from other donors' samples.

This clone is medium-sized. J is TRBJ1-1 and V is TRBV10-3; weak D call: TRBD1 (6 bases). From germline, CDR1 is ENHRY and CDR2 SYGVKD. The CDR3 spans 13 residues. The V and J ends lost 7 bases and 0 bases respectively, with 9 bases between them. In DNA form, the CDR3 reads TGTGCCATCAAGGGGGGGCTGAACACTGAAGCTTTCTTT. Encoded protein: CAIKGGLNTEAFF.

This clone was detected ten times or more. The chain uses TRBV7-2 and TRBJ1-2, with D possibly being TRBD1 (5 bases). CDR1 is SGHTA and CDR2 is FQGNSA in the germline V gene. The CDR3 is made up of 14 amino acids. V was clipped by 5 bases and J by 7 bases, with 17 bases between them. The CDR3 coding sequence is TGTGCCAGCAGCCCGGCAGGGTGGCTGGGTGGCTACACCTTC. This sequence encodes CASSPAGWLGGYTF.

For the CDR3, the DNA is TGTGCCAGCAGCCTCACCGGGACAGGGTGGAGGAATGAGCAGTTCTTC. It encodes CASSLTGTGWRNEQFF. The rearrangement joins TRBV11-2 to TRBJ2-1; TRBD1 matches 9 bases. CDR1 and CDR2 (germline): SGHAT, FQNNGV. The CDR3 is 16 amino acids. V gave up 5 bases and J gave up 7 bases; unmatched junction bases: 12.

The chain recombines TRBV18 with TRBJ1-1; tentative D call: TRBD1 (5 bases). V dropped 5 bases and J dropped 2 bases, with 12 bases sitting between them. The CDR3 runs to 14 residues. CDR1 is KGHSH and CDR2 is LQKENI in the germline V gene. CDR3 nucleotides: TGTGCCAGCTCAGTGACAGTCAGCAACACTGAAGCTTTCTTT. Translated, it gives CASSVTVSNTEAFF. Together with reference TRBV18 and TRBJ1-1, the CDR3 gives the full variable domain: NAGVMQNPRHLVRRRGQEARLRCSPMKGHSHVYWYRQLPEEGLKFMVYLQKENIIDESGMPKERFSAEFPKEGPSILRIQQVVRGDSAAYFCASSVTVSNTEAFFGQGTRLTVV.

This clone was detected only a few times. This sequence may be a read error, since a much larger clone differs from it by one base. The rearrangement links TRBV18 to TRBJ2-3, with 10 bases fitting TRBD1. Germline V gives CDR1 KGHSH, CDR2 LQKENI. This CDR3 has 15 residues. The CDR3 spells CAGSPRTGGTDTQYF. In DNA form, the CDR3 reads TGTGCCGGCTCACCAAGGACAGGGGGAACAGATACGCAGTATTTT.

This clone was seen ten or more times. The CDR3 reads CAWSVRGTVGNQPQHF. The CDR3 DNA reads as TGTGCCTGGAGTGTACGAGGGACAGTCGGCAATCAGCCCCAGCATTTT. V gene TRBV30 combines with J gene TRBJ1-5, with 7 positions matching TRBD1. J gave up 2 bases and V 0 bases, and 7 bases lay outside the gene matches. In germline, CDR1 is GTSNPN, CDR2 SVGIG (reference sequence). The CDR3 extends over 16 amino acids.

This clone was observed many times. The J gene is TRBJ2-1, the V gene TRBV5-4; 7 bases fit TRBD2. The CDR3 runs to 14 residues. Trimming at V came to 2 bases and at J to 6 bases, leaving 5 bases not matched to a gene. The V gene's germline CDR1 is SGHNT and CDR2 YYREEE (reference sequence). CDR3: CASSFGLAANEQFF. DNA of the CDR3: TGTGCCAGCAGCTTTGGCCTAGCGGCCAATGAGCAGTTCTTC. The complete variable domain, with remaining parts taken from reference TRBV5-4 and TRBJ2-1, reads ETGVTQSPTHLIKTRGQQVTLRCSSQSGHNTVSWYQQALGQGPQFIFQYYREEENGRGNFPPRFSGLQFPNYSSELNVNALELDDSALYLCASSFGLAANEQFFGPGTRLTVL.

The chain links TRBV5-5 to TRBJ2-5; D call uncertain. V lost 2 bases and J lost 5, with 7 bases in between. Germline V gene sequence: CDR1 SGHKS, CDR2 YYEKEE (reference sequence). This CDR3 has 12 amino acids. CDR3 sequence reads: CASSLFPETQYF. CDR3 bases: TGTGCCAGCAGCTTATTCCCGGAGACCCAGTACTTC.

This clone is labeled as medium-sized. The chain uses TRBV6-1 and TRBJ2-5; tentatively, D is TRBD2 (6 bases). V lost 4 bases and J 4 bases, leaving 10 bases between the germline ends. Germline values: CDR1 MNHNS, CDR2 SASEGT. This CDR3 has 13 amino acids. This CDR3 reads CASSVRGGETQYF. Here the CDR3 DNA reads TGTGCCAGCAGTGTCCGGGGAGGAGAGACCCAGTACTTC.

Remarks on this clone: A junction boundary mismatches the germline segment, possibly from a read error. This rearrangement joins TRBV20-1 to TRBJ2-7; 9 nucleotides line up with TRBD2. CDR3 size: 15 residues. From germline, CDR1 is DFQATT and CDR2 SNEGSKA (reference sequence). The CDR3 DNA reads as TGCAGTTCTAGACCCCGTTGGACTAGCGAACGCGAGCAGTACTTC. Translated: CSSRPRWTSEREQYF.

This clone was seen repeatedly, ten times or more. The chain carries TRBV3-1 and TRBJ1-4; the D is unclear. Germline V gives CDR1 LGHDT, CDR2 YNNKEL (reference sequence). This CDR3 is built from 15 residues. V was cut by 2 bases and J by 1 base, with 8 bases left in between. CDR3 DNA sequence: TGTGCCAGCAGCCAAACGATCCTAACTAATGAAAAACTGTTTTTT. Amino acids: CASSQTILTNEKLFF.

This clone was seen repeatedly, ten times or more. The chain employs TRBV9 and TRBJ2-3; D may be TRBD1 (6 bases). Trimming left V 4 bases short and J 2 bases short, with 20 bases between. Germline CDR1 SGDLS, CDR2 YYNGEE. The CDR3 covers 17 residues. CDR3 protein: CASSPLLGQGFTDTQYF. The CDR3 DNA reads TGTGCCAGCAGCCCCCTTCTTGGGCAGGGGTTCACAGATACGCAGTATTTT.

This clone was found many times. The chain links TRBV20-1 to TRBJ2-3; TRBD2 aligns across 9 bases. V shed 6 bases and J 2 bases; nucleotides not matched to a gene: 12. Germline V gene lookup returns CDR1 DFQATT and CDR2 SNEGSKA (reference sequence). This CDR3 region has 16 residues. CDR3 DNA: TGCAGTGCCAGATCCAGGGCTAGCGGGAACACAGATACGCAGTATTTT. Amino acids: CSARSRASGNTDTQYF.

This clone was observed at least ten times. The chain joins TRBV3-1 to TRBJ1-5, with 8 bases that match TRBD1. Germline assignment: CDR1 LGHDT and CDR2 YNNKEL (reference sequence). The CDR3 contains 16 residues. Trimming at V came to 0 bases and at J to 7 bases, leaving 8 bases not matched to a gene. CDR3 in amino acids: CASSQDPGGFAQPQHF. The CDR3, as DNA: TGTGCCAGCAGCCAAGATCCAGGGGGCTTTGCCCAGCCCCAGCATTTT.

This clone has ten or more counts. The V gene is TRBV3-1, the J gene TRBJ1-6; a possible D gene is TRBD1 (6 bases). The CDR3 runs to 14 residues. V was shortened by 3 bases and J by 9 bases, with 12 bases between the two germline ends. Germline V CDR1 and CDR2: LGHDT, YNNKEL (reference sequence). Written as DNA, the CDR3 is TGTGCCAGCAGCCAGAGGACAGTGAGTTCACCCCTCCACTTT. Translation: CASSQRTVSSPLHF.

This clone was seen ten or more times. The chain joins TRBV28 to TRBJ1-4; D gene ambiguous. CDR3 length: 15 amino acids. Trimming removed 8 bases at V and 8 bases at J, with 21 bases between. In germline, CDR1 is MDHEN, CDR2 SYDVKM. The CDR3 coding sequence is TGTGCCAGCGGTCCCCCTACCGCGAAGTCAGAAAAACTGTTTTTT. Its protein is CASGPPTAKSEKLFF.